The subject of this entry is one T cell receptor beta chain. What it binds is not known. Each donor's blood draw was roughly 10 milliliters of peripheral blood. This record belongs to a study of blood T cells in healthy people across ages. The study, taken as a whole, reports: Relative to aged donors, long-lived donors carried more naive CD4+ cells and displayed higher diversity.

A sample-barcoded 5' primer and a J-beta primer mix were used in a second PCR of about 7 to 12 cycles. From the 5' RACE reads, TCRdb called clonotypes with MiXCR, one entry per CDR3 protein. The data hold approximately 1.5 million distinct CDR3 sequences, with approximately 42% observed a single time. Material for sequencing was blood. This TCR derives from a woman aged 18 to 35 in good health.

The DNA of the CDR3 is TGTGCCAGCAGCTTAAGGGGGATGCACAATGAGCAGTTCTTC. This sequence encodes CASSLRGMHNEQFF. The V call is TRBV7-2, the J call TRBJ2-1; a weak D match, TRBD1 (6 bases). The V gene lost 2 bases and the J gene lost 5 bases, with 10 bases spanning the gap. CDR1 and CDR2 (germline): SGHTA, FQGNSA. The CDR3 is made up of 14 amino acids.